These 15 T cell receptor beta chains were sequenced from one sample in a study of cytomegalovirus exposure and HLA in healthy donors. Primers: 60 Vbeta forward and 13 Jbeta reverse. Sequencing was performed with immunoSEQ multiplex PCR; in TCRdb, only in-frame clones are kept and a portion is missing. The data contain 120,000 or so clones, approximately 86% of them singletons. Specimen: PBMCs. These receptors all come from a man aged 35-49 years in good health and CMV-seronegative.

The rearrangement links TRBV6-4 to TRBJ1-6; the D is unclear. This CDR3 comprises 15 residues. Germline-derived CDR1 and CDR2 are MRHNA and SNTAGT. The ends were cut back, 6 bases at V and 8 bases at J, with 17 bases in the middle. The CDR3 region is CASSMNRDRYSPLHF. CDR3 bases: TGTGCCAGCAGCATGAACCGGGATCGCTATTCACCCCTCCACTTT.

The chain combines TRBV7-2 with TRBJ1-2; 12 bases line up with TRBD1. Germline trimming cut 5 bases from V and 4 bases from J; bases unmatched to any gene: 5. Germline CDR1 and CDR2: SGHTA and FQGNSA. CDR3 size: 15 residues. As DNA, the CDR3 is TGTGCCAGCAGCGTCGGGACAGGGGGCAGCTATGGCTACACCTTC. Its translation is CASSVGTGGSYGYTF.

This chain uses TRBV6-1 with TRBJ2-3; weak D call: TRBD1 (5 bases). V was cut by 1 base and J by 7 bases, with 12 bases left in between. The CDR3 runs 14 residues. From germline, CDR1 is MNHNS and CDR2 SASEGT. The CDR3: CASSEGVAGNTQYF. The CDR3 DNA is TGTGCCAGCAGTGAAGGGGTAGCAGGGAATACGCAGTATTTT.

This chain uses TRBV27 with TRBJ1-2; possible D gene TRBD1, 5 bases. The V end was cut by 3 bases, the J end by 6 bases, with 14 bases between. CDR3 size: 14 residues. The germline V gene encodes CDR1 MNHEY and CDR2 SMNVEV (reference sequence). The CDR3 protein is CASSFAGLIDGYTF. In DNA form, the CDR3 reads TGTGCCAGCAGTTTTGCAGGGCTAATCGATGGCTACACCTTC.

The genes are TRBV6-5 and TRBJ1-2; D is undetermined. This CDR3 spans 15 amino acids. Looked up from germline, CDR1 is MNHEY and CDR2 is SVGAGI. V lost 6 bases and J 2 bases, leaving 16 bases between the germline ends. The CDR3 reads CASSRYSEGNYGYTF. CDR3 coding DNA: TGTGCCAGCAGCCGATACTCCGAGGGAAACTATGGCTACACCTTC.

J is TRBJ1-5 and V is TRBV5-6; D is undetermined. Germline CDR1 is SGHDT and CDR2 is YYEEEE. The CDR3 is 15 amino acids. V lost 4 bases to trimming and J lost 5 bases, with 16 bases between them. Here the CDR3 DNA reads TGTGCCAGCAGCCTACGAATGGGCGGGGATCAGCCCCAGCATTTT. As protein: CASSLRMGGDQPQHF.

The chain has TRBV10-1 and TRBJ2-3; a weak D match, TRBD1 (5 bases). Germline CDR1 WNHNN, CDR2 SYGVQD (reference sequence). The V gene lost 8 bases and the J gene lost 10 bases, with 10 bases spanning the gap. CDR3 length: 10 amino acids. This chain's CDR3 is CASRPRAQYF. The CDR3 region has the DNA TGCGCCAGCCGACCCAGGGCGCAGTATTTT.

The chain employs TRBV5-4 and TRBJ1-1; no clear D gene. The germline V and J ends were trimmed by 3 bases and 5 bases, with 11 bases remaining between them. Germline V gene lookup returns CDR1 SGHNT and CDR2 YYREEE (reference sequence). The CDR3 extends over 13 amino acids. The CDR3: CASSWRERTEAFF. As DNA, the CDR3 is TGTGCCAGCAGCTGGAGAGAGCGAACTGAAGCTTTCTTT.

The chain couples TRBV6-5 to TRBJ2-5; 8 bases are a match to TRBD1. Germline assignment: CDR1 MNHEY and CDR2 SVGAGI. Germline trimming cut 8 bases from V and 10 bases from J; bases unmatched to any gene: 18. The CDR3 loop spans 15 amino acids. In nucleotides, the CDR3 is TGTGCCAGCTATAAAGCCCAGGGGGCGAAAGGTCTCCAGTACTTC. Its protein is CASYKAQGAKGLQYF.

CDR3 protein: CASSDTDRDEKLFF. The DNA of the CDR3 is TGTGCCAGCAGCGATACCGACAGGGATGAAAAACTGTTTTTT. The chain joins TRBV7-9 to TRBJ1-4; TRBD1 matches 7 bases. Germline-derived CDR1 and CDR2 are SEHNR and FQNEAQ (reference sequence). Germline trimming cut 5 bases from V and 6 bases from J; bases unmatched to any gene: 6. The CDR3 extends over 14 amino acids.

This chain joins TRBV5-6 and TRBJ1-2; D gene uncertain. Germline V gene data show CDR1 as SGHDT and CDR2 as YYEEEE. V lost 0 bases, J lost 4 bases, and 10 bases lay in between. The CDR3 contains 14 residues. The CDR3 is CASSLAKASYGYTF. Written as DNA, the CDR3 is TGTGCCAGCAGCTTGGCTAAAGCAAGCTATGGCTACACCTTC.

The CDR3 region is CASSPSGGDNEQFF. CDR3 nucleotides: TGTGCCAGCAGTCCTAGCGGGGGGGACAATGAGCAGTTCTTC. V and J are TRBV28 and TRBJ2-1; TRBD2 matches at 12 bases. Trimming cost V 5 bases and J 5 bases; bases outside gene matches: 1. This CDR3 is 14 amino acids long. CDR1 is MDHEN and CDR2 is SYDVKM in the germline V gene.

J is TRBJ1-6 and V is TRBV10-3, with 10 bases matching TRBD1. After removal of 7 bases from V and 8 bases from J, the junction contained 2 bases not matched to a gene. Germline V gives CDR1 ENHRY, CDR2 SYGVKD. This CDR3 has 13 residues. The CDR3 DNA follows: TGTGCCATCACTGGGACAGGGGATTCACCCCTCCACTTT. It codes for CAITGTGDSPLHF.

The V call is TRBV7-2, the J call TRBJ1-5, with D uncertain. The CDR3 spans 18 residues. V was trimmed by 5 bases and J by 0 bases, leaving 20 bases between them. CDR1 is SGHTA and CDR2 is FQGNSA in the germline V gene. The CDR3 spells CASSPGEWKAPSNQPQHF. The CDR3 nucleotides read TGTGCCAGCAGCCCCGGAGAGTGGAAGGCGCCTAGCAATCAGCCCCAGCATTTT.

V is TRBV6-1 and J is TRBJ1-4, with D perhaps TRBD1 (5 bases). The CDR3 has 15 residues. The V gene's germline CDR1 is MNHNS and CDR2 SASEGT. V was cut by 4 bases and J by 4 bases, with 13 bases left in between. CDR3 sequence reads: CASSAGTGRNEKLFF. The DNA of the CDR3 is TGTGCCAGCAGTGCGGGTACAGGTCGTAATGAAAAACTGTTTTTT.